The 17 T cell receptor beta chains listed next were all sequenced from one sample in a study of cytomegalovirus exposure and HLA in healthy donors. Here immunoSEQ multiplex PCR was the method, and the copy in TCRdb shows in-frame clones only, minus some. The sample includes about 120,000 clones, about 85% seen only once; the top ten take 2% to 2.5%. Sequences were obtained from PBMCs. The receptor set was obtained from a woman aged 25 to 39 in good health and CMV-seronegative.

The chain employs TRBV2 and TRBJ2-1, with D possibly being TRBD1 or TRBD2 (6 bases each). CDR3 length: 12 amino acids. The germline V gene encodes CDR1 SNHLY and CDR2 FYNNEI. The CDR3 nucleotides are TGTACCACAGGGTCGCGAGCGGGTGAGCAGTTCTTC. Translating it yields CTTGSRAGEQFF. The variable domain in full, completed from reference TRBV2 and TRBJ2-1, reads EPEVTQTPSHQVTQMGQEVILRCVPISNHLYFYWYRQILGQKVEFLVSFYNNEISEKSEIFDDQFSVERPDGSNFTLKIRSTKLEDSAMYFCTTGSRAGEQFFGPGTRLTVL.

This rearrangement joins TRBV15 to TRBJ1-5; 7 bases agree with TRBD1. Unmatched junction bases numbered 8, after V lost 5 bases and J lost 1 base. The CDR3 is 16 residues long. Germline loops: CDR1 LNHNV, CDR2 YYDKDF (reference sequence). Here the CDR3 DNA reads TGTGCCACCAGCCCCCGACAGGGCCAAAGCAATCAGCCCCAGCATTTT. It encodes CATSPRQGQSNQPQHF.

The J gene is TRBJ1-4, the V gene TRBV30; D unclear. CDR1 and CDR2 from the germline V gene are GTSNPN and SVGIG (reference sequence). Trimming took 5 bases from V and 7 from J, leaving 14 bases between them. The CDR3 length is 13 residues. Here the CDR3 reads CAWFGRETEKLFF. The CDR3 nucleotides read TGTGCCTGGTTCGGTAGGGAGACTGAAAAACTGTTTTTT.

This clone was detected a few times. The CDR3 sequence: CASSLTGTGELYGYTF. The DNA of the CDR3 is TGTGCCAGCAGTTTAACCGGGACAGGGGAACTCTATGGCTACACCTTC. The rearrangement uses TRBV27 and TRBJ1-2; 10 bases map to TRBD1. The V gene end was trimmed by 2 bases and the J gene end by 4 bases; junction bases not matched to a gene: 7. This CDR3 spans 16 amino acids. The V gene's germline CDR1 is MNHEY and CDR2 SMNVEV (reference sequence).

V usage is TRBV19 and J usage is TRBJ1-2; TRBD1 is a possible D gene (5 bases). This CDR3 has 14 residues. V lost 0 bases to trimming and J lost 4 bases, with 9 bases between them. In germline, CDR1 is LNHDA, CDR2 SQIVND (reference sequence). The CDR3 protein is CASSIDSGFYGYTF. CDR3 nucleotides: TGTGCCAGTAGTATAGATTCAGGGTTCTATGGCTACACCTTC.

The chain uses TRBV5-1 and TRBJ2-5; perhaps TRBD2 as D (8 bases). With 2 bases removed from V and 4 bases from J, the gap between germline ends came to 18 bases. The germline gives CDR1 SGHRS, CDR2 YFSETQ. The CDR3 runs to 16 residues. The CDR3 DNA reads as TGCGCCAGCAGCTTAACAACGGGAGGGGGCGCAGAGACCCAGTACTTC. It codes for CASSLTTGGGAETQYF.

This sequence joins TRBV7-8 and TRBJ1-3; D unresolved. V was cut by 0 bases and J by 5 bases, with 14 bases left in between. The germline V gene encodes CDR1 SGHVS and CDR2 FQNEAQ. This CDR3 region has 16 residues. CDR3 loop: CASSLAGQANRNTIYF. For the CDR3, the DNA is TGTGCCAGCAGCTTAGCAGGCCAGGCCAATCGAAACACCATATATTTT.

The J gene is TRBJ1-1, the V gene TRBV11-2; D may be TRBD1 (5 bases). V gave up 1 base and J gave up 4 bases, with 10 bases separating them. Germline assignment: CDR1 SGHAT and CDR2 FQNNGV. CDR3 length equals 14 residues. CDR3 loop: CASSLVGGTTEAFF. In DNA, the CDR3 is TGTGCCAGCAGCTTAGTGGGGGGTACCACTGAAGCTTTCTTT.

The chain links TRBV5-1 to TRBJ1-2; 10 bases align to TRBD1. J lost 5 bases, V lost 0 bases, and 4 bases had no gene match. The CDR3 runs to 15 residues. The V gene's germline CDR1 is SGHRS and CDR2 YFSETQ. In DNA form, the CDR3 reads TGCGCCAGCAGCTTGGGACAGGGGGCGCGGTATGGCTACACCTTC. This sequence encodes CASSLGQGARYGYTF.

The chain joins TRBV7-9 to TRBJ2-5, with D perhaps TRBD2 (6 bases). This CDR3 has 15 amino acids. Germline lookup yields CDR1 SEHNR and CDR2 FQNEAQ (reference sequence). V lost 3 bases and J 3 bases, leaving 14 bases between the germline ends. In DNA, the CDR3 is TGTGCCAGCAGCTTGAGCGGACTACGGGAAGAGACCCAGTACTTC. Protein sequence: CASSLSGLREETQYF.

The chain joins TRBV5-8 to TRBJ1-4; 11 nucleotides line up with TRBD1. Trimming removed 3 bases from V and 7 bases from J; junction bases left unmatched: 2. Germline-derived CDR1 and CDR2 are SGHTS and YDEGEE. The CDR3 extends over 14 amino acids. For the CDR3, the DNA is TGTGCCAGCAGCTCCGGGACAGGGGGTGAAAAACTGTTTTTT. It yields the protein CASSSGTGGEKLFF.

The V and J genes are TRBV5-3 and TRBJ2-2; 9 positions match TRBD1. TRBV5-3 has ORF status, its function being uncertain. The CDR3 is 15 amino acids. The V gene end was trimmed by 5 bases and the J gene end by 6 bases; junction bases not matched to a gene: 8. In nucleotides, the CDR3 is TGTGCCAGAAGACGGGACAGGGTAAGACCCGGGGAGCTGTTTTTT. Translation: CARRRDRVRPGELFF.

The chain recombines TRBV5-4 with TRBJ2-3, with 8 nucleotides matching TRBD1. The CDR3 length is 15 residues. CDR1 is SGHNT, CDR2 YYREEE, per germline (reference sequence). Trimming at V came to 0 bases and at J to 3 bases, leaving 3 bases not matched to a gene. The CDR3 nucleotides are TGTGCCAGCAGCTTGGGACAGGGGTATACAGATACGCAGTATTTT. Its protein product is CASSLGQGYTDTQYF.

The genes are TRBV30 and TRBJ1-1; no reliable D call. V was pared by 2 bases and J by 1 base, with 11 bases between. The length of the CDR3 is 14 residues. From germline, CDR1 is GTSNPN and CDR2 SVGIG (reference sequence). The CDR3 loop is CAWSLEVRNTEAFF. CDR3 nucleotide sequence: TGTGCCTGGAGTTTGGAGGTCCGGAACACTGAAGCTTTCTTT. Full variable domain (remainder filled in from reference TRBV30 and TRBJ1-1): SQTIHQWPATLVQPVGSPLSLECTVEGTSNPNLYWYRQAAGRGLQLLFYSVGIGQISSEVPQNLSASRPQDRQFILSSKKLLLSDSGFYLCAWSLEVRNTEAFFGQGTRLTVV.

The CDR3, as DNA: TGTGCCTGGAGACTGGCGGGGGGGCCCAGAGATACGCAGTATTTT. Its protein is CAWRLAGGPRDTQYF. V is TRBV30 and J is TRBJ2-3; TRBD2 aligns across 9 bases. This CDR3 comprises 15 residues. Per germline, CDR1 GTSNPN and CDR2 SVGIG (reference sequence). V gave up 3 bases and J gave up 5 bases; unmatched junction bases: 9. Filled out from reference TRBV30 and TRBJ2-3, the complete variable domain reads SQTIHQWPATLVQPVGSPLSLECTVEGTSNPNLYWYRQAAGRGLQLLFYSVGIGQISSEVPQNLSASRPQDRQFILSSKKLLLSDSGFYLCAWRLAGGPRDTQYFGPGTRLTVL.

V and J are TRBV5-1 and TRBJ2-7; D possibly corresponds to TRBD1 (5 bases). Germline V CDR1 and CDR2: SGHRS, YFSETQ. The CDR3 runs 15 residues. Trimming took off 1 base at V and 7 bases at J, with 18 bases between the two ends. The CDR3 nucleotides read TGCGCCAGCAGCTTGCCCAGGGCGGCGAGTGAAGAGCAGTACTTC. Translated, it gives CASSLPRAASEEQYF.

The chain uses TRBV29-1 and TRBJ2-3; 7 bases are a match to TRBD1. The V gene's germline CDR1 is SQVTM and CDR2 ANQGSEA. V lost 5 bases, J lost 2 bases, and 7 bases stayed unmatched. There are 14 residues in the CDR3. The CDR3 DNA is TGCAGCGTTCGAATGACAGGGTTCACAGATACGCAGTATTTT. Its translation: CSVRMTGFTDTQYF.